The T cell receptor (beta chain) under discussion was sequenced for a study of T cell clones after liver transplantation. The wider study: Patients counted as tolerant after at least one year off all immunosuppression, enzymes not exceeding twice normal.

The CDR3 loop spans 14 amino acids. Germline values: CDR1 SEHNR, CDR2 FQNEAQ (reference sequence). V lost 5 bases and J lost 6; bases outside the gene matches: 9. Unstimulated PBMCs were sorted into CD3+CD4+ and CD3+CD8+ populations. Study results and caveats: A larger donor-reactive than third-party decline suggested partial antigen-specific deletion.

Points on this clone: Its specificity is unknown.

The repertoire was sequenced with immunoSEQ multiplex PCR; TCRdb's copy has only in-frame clones and lacks some. Seen here are around 100,000 clones, around 80% observed once, and the top ten hold about 2.8%. The V gene is TRBV7-9, the J gene TRBJ1-2; 7 nucleotides match TRBD1. The specimen was CD4+ T cells from blood, collected approximately 45 months after liver transplant. This clonotype was obtained from a human patient who received a liver transplant. The T cells may partly be graft donor cells. The CDR3 spells CASSPGTATDGYTF. The DNA for the CDR3 is TGTGCCAGCAGCCCGGGGACAGCAACCGATGGCTACACCTTC.